Below are 14 T cell receptor beta chains sequenced from a single sample in a study of patients and donors after allogeneic stem cell transplantation. MiXCR, run by TCRdb on the RT-PCR reads, gives a single entry per CDR3 protein. The table includes about 150,000 distinct CDR3 sequences, about 36% detected once. Input material: blood, either unsorted or a sorted T cell fraction (not recorded which). The receptors were gathered from a human donor who was either an allogeneic HSCT recipient or a stem cell or donor lymphocyte infusion donor (not recorded which). It is not recorded whose cells these are; they may come from a transplant donor.

This rearrangement joins TRBV29-1 to TRBJ2-2; TRBD2 matches 7 bases. Germline V gives CDR1 SQVTM, CDR2 ANQGSEA. CDR3 size: 14 residues. After removal of 3 bases from V and 6 bases from J, the junction contained 7 bases not matched to a gene. CDR3 sequence: CSVDGGTPAGELFF. In DNA, the CDR3 is TGCAGCGTTGACGGGGGGACCCCGGCCGGGGAGCTGTTTTTT.

The chain carries TRBV12-5 and TRBJ2-4, with D maybe TRBD2 (6 bases). The CDR3 has 13 amino acids. CDR1 is LGHNT and CDR2 is FRNRAP in the germline V gene. With 1 base removed from V and 7 bases from J, the gap between germline ends came to 8 bases. This CDR3 is CASGLAGVNIQYF. As DNA, the CDR3 is TGTGCTAGTGGTTTGGCGGGGGTGAACATTCAGTACTTC.

The table lists this clonotype with a few counts. The rearrangement uses TRBV12-3 or TRBV12-4 and TRBJ2-1; 7 positions match TRBD1. V gave up 2 bases and J gave up 7 bases; unmatched junction bases: 5. The CDR3 totals 14 residues. In DNA, the CDR3 is TGTGCCAGCAGTTTAAAACCGACAGGGAATGAGCAGTTCTTC. Its protein product is CASSLKPTGNEQFF.

There are a few counts of this clonotype. J is TRBJ1-4 and V is TRBV24-1, with D perhaps matching TRBD1 (5 bases). V was trimmed by 4 bases and J by 0 bases, leaving 14 bases between them. This CDR3 contains 17 residues. Germline loops: CDR1 KGHDR, CDR2 SFDVKD. The CDR3 sequence: CATSDPAGLATNEKLFF. CDR3 bases: TGTGCCACCAGTGACCCGGCAGGGTTGGCAACTAATGAAAAACTGTTTTTT.

The chain recombines TRBV29-1 with TRBJ1-2; no clear D. The CDR3 runs to 11 residues. CDR1 and CDR2 from the germline V gene are SQVTM and ANQGSEA. Trimming removed 5 bases from V and 4 bases from J, with 8 bases in between. The DNA for the CDR3 is TGCAGCGTTCGAGGTCTCTATGGCTACACCTTC. Amino acids: CSVRGLYGYTF.

The chain combines TRBV19 with TRBJ2-1, with D perhaps assigned TRBD1 or TRBD2 (5 bases each). CDR1 is LNHDA and CDR2 is SQIVND in the germline V gene (reference sequence). V lost 3 bases to trimming and J lost 8 bases, with 11 bases between them. This CDR3 spans 13 amino acids. The CDR3 spells CASSIGTRDEQFF. CDR3 nucleotide sequence: TGTGCCAGTAGTATCGGGACGAGGGATGAGCAGTTCTTC.

The J gene is TRBJ2-7, the V gene TRBV6-6; D call uncertain. The germline gives CDR1 MNHNY, CDR2 SVGAGI (reference sequence). Trimming took 5 bases from V and 1 from J, leaving 9 bases between them. The CDR3 runs to 13 residues. CDR3 residues: CASSLAVSYEQYV. As DNA, the CDR3 is TGTGCCAGCAGTCTGGCGGTTTCCTACGAGCAGTACGTC.

This clonotype occurred a few times. The V and J genes are TRBV10-3 and TRBJ1-6; no clear D. V lost 6 bases, J lost 6 bases, and 15 bases lay in between. Germline CDR1 reads ENHRY; CDR2 reads SYGVKD. The CDR3 loop spans 15 amino acids. The CDR3 region is CAISADGLLNSPLHF. The DNA of the CDR3 is TGTGCCATCAGCGCGGACGGACTCCTTAATTCACCCCTCCACTTT.

This clonotype appeared a single time. The chain is built from TRBV12-5 and TRBJ1-4, with 8 bases aligning to TRBD1. CDR1 and CDR2 (germline): LGHNT, FRNRAP. Germline trimming cut 4 bases from V and 7 bases from J; bases unmatched to any gene: 8. This CDR3 has 15 residues. In DNA, the CDR3 is TGTGCTAGTGGTTCCACCGGGACAGGCACTGAAAAACTGTTTTTT. Translated: CASGSTGTGTEKLFF.

This clonotype has a count of ten or more. The chain joins TRBV12-3 or TRBV12-4 to TRBJ1-2; D perhaps matches TRBD1 (6 bases). V was shortened by 5 bases and J by 2 bases, with 9 bases between the two germline ends. This CDR3 is built from 13 residues. The CDR3 DNA is TGTGCCAGCAGTCCAACAGGGAACTATGGCTACACCTTC. It encodes CASSPTGNYGYTF.

The genes are TRBV7-4 and TRBJ2-2; D gene unclear. Germline CDR1 is SGHVT and CDR2 is SQSDAQ. The CDR3 contains 11 residues. Trimming pared 8 bases from V and 5 bases from J, leaving 6 bases between. The CDR3 loop is CASPRTGELFF. The CDR3 DNA reads TGTGCCAGCCCCCGGACCGGGGAGCTGTTTTTT.

This chain links TRBV5-1 with TRBJ1-2; D is unclear. The V and J ends lost 3 bases and 4 bases respectively, with 13 bases between them. The germline gives CDR1 SGHRS, CDR2 YFSETQ. This CDR3 contains 14 residues. This CDR3 is CASSSDGVIYGYTF. DNA of the CDR3: TGCGCCAGCAGCTCCGACGGGGTCATCTATGGCTACACCTTC.

The CDR3 protein is CASSLDRNSGYTF. CDR3 DNA: TGTGCCAGCAGTCTGGACAGGAATAGTGGCTACACCTTC. The chain joins TRBV12-3 or TRBV12-4 to TRBJ1-2; 7 nucleotides line up with TRBD1. V shed 5 bases and J 7 bases; nucleotides not matched to a gene: 7. The CDR3 spans 13 residues.

The chain is built from TRBV20-1 and TRBJ1-2; TRBD1 might be the D (5 bases). V lost 8 bases and J 2 bases, leaving 15 bases between the germline ends. There are 13 residues in the CDR3. CDR1 is DFQATT and CDR2 is SNEGSKA in the germline V gene (reference sequence). The CDR3 coding sequence is TGCAGTCCCCATGGCAGGGAAAACTATGGCTACACCTTC. Translation gives CSPHGRENYGYTF.